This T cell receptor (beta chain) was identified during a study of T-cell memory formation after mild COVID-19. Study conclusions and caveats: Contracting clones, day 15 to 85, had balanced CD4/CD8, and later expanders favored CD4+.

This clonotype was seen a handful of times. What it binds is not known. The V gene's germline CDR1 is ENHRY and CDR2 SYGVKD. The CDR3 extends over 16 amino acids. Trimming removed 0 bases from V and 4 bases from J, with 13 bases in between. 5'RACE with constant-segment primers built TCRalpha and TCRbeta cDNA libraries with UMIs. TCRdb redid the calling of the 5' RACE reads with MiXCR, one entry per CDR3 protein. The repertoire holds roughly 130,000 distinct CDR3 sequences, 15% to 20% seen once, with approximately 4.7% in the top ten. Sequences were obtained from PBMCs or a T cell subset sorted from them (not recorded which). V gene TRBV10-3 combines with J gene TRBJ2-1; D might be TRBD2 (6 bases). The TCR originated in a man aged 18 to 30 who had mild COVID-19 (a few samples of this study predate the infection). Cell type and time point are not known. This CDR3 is CAISESWGLDYNEQFF. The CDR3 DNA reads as TGTGCCATCAGTGAGTCTTGGGGACTGGATTACAATGAGCAGTTCTTC.